This T cell receptor beta chain came from a study of cytomegalovirus exposure and HLA in healthy donors. Looked up from germline, CDR1 is KGHSH and CDR2 is LQKENI. CDR3 length: 14 residues. Trimming cost V 0 bases and J 5 bases, with 11 bases left between them. Remarks on this clone: As yet, its antigen is unknown.

PCR used 60 Vbeta primers and 13 Jbeta primers. TCRdb's table, derived via immunoSEQ multiplex PCR, lists solely in-frame clones and lacks some. In the table there are under 95,000 clones, about 76% of which are singletons. Nominally healthy donors provided the samples, though records likely missed some immune exposures. Study-wide findings and caveats: Some 150 TCR beta chains were listed as cytomegalovirus-associated.

This chain uses TRBV18 with TRBJ2-7; D possibly corresponds to TRBD1 (6 bases). The sequenced sample was PBMCs. The clonotype originates from a woman aged 40 to 50 in good health and CMV-seropositive. The CDR3 spells CASSPPDSKHEQYF. CDR3 nucleotide sequence: TGTGCCAGCTCACCACCGGACAGTAAACACGAGCAGTACTTC.